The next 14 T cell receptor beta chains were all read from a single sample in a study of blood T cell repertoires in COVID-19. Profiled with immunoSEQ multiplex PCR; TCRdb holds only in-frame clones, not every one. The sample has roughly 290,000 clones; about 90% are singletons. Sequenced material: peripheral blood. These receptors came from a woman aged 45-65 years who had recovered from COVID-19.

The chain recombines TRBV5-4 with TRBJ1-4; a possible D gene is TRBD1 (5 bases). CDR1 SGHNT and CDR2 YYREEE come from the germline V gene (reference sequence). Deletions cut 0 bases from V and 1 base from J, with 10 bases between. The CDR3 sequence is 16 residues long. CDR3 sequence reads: CASSLALGGTNEKLFF. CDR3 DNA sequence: TGTGCCAGCAGCTTGGCCTTGGGGGGAACTAATGAAAAACTGTTTTTT.

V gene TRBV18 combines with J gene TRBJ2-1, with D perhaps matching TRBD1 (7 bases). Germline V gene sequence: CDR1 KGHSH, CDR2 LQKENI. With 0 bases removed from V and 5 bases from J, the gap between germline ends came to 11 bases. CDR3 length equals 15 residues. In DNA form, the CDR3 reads TGTGCCAGCTCACCACCCGGCAGGGGGGACAATGAGCAGTTCTTC. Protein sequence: CASSPPGRGDNEQFF.

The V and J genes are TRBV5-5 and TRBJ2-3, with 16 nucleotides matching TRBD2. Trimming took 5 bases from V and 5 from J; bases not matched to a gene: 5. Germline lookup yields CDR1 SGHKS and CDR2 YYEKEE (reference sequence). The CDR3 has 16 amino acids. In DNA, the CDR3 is TGTGCCAGCAGGGGACTAGCGGGAGGGCCTGGAGATACGCAGTATTTT. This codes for CASRGLAGGPGDTQYF.

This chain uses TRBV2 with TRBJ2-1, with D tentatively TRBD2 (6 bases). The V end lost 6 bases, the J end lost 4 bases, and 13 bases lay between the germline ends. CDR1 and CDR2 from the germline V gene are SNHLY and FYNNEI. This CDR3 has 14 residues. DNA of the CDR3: TGTGCCAGCAGCACGGGACTTTTATACAATGAGCAGTTCTTC. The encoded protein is CASSTGLLYNEQFF.

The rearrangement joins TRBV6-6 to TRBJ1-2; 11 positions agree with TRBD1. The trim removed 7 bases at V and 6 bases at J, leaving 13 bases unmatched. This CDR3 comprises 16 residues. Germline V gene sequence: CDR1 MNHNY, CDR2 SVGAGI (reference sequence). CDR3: CASNPAGTGGRNGYTF. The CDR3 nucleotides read TGTGCCAGCAACCCGGCCGGGACAGGGGGGAGGAATGGCTACACCTTC.

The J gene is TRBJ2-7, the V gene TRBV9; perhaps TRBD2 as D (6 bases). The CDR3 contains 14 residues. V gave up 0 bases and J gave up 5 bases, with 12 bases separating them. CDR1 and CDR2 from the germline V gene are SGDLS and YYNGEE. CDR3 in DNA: TGTGCCAGCAGCGTAGAGGGCGGGGCCCACGAGCAGTACTTC. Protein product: CASSVEGGAHEQYF.

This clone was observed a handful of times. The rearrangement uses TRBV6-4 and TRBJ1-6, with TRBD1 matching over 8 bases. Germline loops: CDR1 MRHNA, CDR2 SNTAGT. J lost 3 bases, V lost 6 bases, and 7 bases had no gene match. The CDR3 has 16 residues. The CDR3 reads CASRKQGDNYNSPLHF. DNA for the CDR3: TGTGCCAGCAGGAAACAGGGGGACAACTATAATTCACCCCTCCACTTT.

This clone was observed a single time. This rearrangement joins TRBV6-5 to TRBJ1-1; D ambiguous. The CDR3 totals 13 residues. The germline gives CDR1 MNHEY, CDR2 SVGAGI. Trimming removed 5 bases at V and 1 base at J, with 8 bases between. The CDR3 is CASSPVGNTEAFF. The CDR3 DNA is TGTGCCAGCAGTCCAGTTGGGAACACTGAAGCTTTCTTT.

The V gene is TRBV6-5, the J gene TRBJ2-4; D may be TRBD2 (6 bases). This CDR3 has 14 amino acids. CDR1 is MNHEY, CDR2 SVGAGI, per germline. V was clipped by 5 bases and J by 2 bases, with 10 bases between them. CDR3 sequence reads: CASSLSGSKNIQYF. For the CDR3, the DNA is TGTGCCAGCAGTCTTAGCGGCTCCAAAAACATTCAGTACTTC.

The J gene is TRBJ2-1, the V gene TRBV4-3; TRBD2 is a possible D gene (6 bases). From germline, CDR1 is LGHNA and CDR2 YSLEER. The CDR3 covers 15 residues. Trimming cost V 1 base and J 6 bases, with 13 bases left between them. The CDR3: CASSQAPGLSNEQFF. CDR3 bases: TGCGCCAGCAGCCAAGCTCCGGGACTCAGCAATGAGCAGTTCTTC.

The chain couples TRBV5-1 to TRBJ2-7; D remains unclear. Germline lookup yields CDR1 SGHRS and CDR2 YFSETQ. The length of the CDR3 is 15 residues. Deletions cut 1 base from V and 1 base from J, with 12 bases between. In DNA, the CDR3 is TGCGCCAGCAGCTTGCAGTCCCAGTCGTCCTACGAGCAGTACTTC. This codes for CASSLQSQSSYEQYF.

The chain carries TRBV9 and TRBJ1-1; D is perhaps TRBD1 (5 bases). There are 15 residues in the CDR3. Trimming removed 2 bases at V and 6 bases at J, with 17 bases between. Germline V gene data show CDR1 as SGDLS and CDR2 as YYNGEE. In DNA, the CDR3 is TGTGCCAGCAGCGTGGGGCCAGGGATTGAGGCTGAAGCTTTCTTT. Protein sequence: CASSVGPGIEAEAFF.

CDR3 protein: CASSGRTANTGELFF. CDR3 in DNA: TGTGCCAGTAGTGGCAGGACAGCGAACACCGGGGAGCTGTTTTTT. The chain uses TRBV19 and TRBJ2-2; a possible D gene is TRBD1 (6 bases). This CDR3 spans 15 amino acids. Germline CDR1 and CDR2: LNHDA and SQIVND (reference sequence). Trimming took off 5 bases at V and 0 bases at J, with 10 bases between the two ends.

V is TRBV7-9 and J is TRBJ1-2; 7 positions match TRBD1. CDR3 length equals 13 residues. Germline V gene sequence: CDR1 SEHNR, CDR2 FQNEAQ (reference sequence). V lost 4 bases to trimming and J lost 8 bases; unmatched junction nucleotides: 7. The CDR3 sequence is CASSYDRVDGYTF. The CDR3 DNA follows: TGTGCCAGCAGCTACGACAGGGTGGACGGCTACACCTTC.